Shown below are 14 T cell receptor beta chains from a single sample sequenced in a study of response to subunit inactivated influenza vaccine. TCRdb reprocessed the RT-PCR reads with MiXCR, giving one entry per CDR3 protein. The sample records approximately 480,000 distinct CDR3 sequences, roughly 9.8% being singletons. Sample: PBMCs from blood, taken more than 35 days after vaccination. The source is a man aged 45-60 years who received an inactivated influenza vaccine.

This clonotype showed up just a few times. The chain uses TRBV20-1 and TRBJ2-3, with a weak D call TRBD2 (6 bases). CDR3 length: 12 residues. The ends were cut back, 3 bases at V and 6 bases at J, with 10 bases in the middle. Germline-derived CDR1 and CDR2 are DFQATT and SNEGSKA (reference sequence). The DNA of the CDR3 is TGCAGTGCTAGCGGGAGAAGGGATACGCAGTATTTT. This encodes CSASGRRDTQYF.

This clonotype was counted between two and nine times. This chain connects TRBV5-1 to TRBJ2-5; 7 nucleotides match TRBD2. The CDR3 runs 16 residues. V dropped 0 bases and J dropped 1; count of bases not matched to a gene: 6. CDR1 SGHRS and CDR2 YFSETQ come from the germline V gene. CDR3 nucleotides: TGCGCCAGCAGCTTGGGCGCTAGCGGAGGCCAAGAGACCCAGTACTTC. Its translation is CASSLGASGGQETQYF.

The genes are TRBV6-2 or TRBV6-3 and TRBJ2-2; D perhaps matches TRBD2 (6 bases). V gave up 6 bases and J gave up 0 bases, with 8 bases separating them. The CDR3 length is 14 residues. Per the germline V gene, CDR1 is MNHEY and CDR2 is SVGEGT. The DNA of the CDR3 is TGTGCCAGCAGACCGGGAGCGAACACCGGGGAGCTGTTTTTT. Translation: CASRPGANTGELFF.

This clonotype showed up just a few times. The chain employs TRBV3-1 and TRBJ1-4; 7 bases are a match to TRBD1. Germline CDR1 LGHDT, CDR2 YNNKEL (reference sequence). The V segment lost 3 bases and the J segment 6 bases; nucleotides outside the gene matches: 7. The CDR3 covers 15 residues. CDR3 sequence: CASSHGRGSDEKLFF. CDR3 in DNA: TGTGCCAGCAGCCACGGCAGGGGGTCCGATGAAAAACTGTTTTTT.

This chain joins TRBV6-1 and TRBJ2-5, with a tentative D call TRBD2 (5 bases). The CDR3 contains 15 residues. Looked up from germline, CDR1 is MNHNS and CDR2 is SASEGT. V was clipped by 2 bases and J by 4 bases, with 14 bases between them. The CDR3 here is CASSEKRWAGETQYF. For the CDR3, the DNA is TGTGCCAGCAGTGAAAAGCGGTGGGCGGGAGAGACCCAGTACTTC.

At least ten counts were recorded for this clonotype. V usage is TRBV20-1 and J usage is TRBJ1-2, with D possibly TRBD1 on 5 matching bases. Germline-derived CDR1 and CDR2 are DFQATT and SNEGSKA (reference sequence). This CDR3 spans 12 amino acids. Trimming shortened V by 6 bases and J by 6 bases, and 14 bases separated the two germline ends. The CDR3 region has the DNA TGCAGTGCCCAACATGGGGGTAATGGCTACACCTTC. This translates into CSAQHGGNGYTF.

Worth noting for this clonotype: At one end, the junction sequence differs from germline, possibly due to a read error. The chain combines TRBV12-3 or TRBV12-4 with TRBJ2-3; 7 positions match TRBD2. The CDR3 loop spans 14 amino acids. The CDR3 sequence is CASILAGSTDMQYF. The CDR3 region has the DNA TGTGCCAGCATTTTAGCGGGTAGCACAGATATGCAGTATTTT.

V and J are TRBV7-2 and TRBJ2-7; D gene ambiguous. This CDR3 contains 13 residues. The germline V gene encodes CDR1 SGHTA and CDR2 FQGNSA. Trimming removed 7 bases from V and 4 bases from J, with 14 bases in between. CDR3 nucleotides: TGTGCCAGCAACCCAGGCAGGATGTACGAGCAGTACTTC. Its translation: CASNPGRMYEQYF.

The gene calls are TRBV27 and TRBJ1-1; D is uncertain. The CDR3 consists of 14 residues. Germline V CDR1 and CDR2: MNHEY, SMNVEV (reference sequence). Trimming stripped 3 bases from V and 2 bases from J, with 10 bases between. The CDR3 sequence: CASSFGRKNTEAFF. For the CDR3, the DNA is TGTGCCAGCAGTTTTGGCAGAAAAAACACTGAAGCTTTCTTT.

The rearrangement joins TRBV7-2 to TRBJ2-7, with D unresolved. With 5 bases removed from V and 0 bases from J, the gap between germline ends came to 17 bases. Germline V gene sequence: CDR1 SGHTA, CDR2 FQGNSA. This CDR3 has 16 residues. The CDR3 here is CASSLTGGPSSYEQYF. CDR3 bases: TGTGCCAGCAGCCTCACGGGTGGCCCCAGCTCCTACGAGCAGTACTTC. Full variable domain (missing parts from reference TRBV7-2 and TRBJ2-7): GAGVSQSPSNKVTEKGKDVELRCDPISGHTALYWYRQSLGQGLEFLIYFQGNSAPDKSGLPSDRFSAERTGGSVSTLTIQRTQQEDSAVYLCASSLTGGPSSYEQYFGPGTRLTVT.

Many counts were recorded for this clonotype. V and J are TRBV20-1 and TRBJ2-5; a possible D gene is TRBD2 (5 bases). The CDR3 covers 15 residues. Germline V gene lookup returns CDR1 DFQATT and CDR2 SNEGSKA (reference sequence). V shed 3 bases and J shed 0 bases, with 14 bases lying between them. The CDR3 protein is CSASSGIRHQETQYF. The CDR3 nucleotides read TGCAGTGCTAGTTCGGGGATTCGGCACCAAGAGACCCAGTACTTC.

The table lists this clonotype with a few counts. The V gene is TRBV15, the J gene TRBJ2-2; 9 bases agree with TRBD1. CDR1 and CDR2 from the germline V gene are LNHNV and YYDKDF (reference sequence). This CDR3 contains 16 residues. J was trimmed by 6 bases and V by 1 base; bases with no gene match: 6. DNA for the CDR3: TGTGCCACCAGCAGAGTTGGGACAGGGTTCGCCGGGGAGCTGTTTTTT. Protein sequence: CATSRVGTGFAGELFF.

In this sample, this clonotype turned up a few times. The chain couples TRBV6-1 to TRBJ2-4; 7 bases are shared with TRBD1. J was trimmed by 4 bases and V by 5 bases; bases with no gene match: 2. Per the germline V gene, CDR1 is MNHNS and CDR2 is SASEGT. The CDR3 has 13 residues. The CDR3 sequence: CASSRDSKNIQYF. CDR3 DNA sequence: TGTGCCAGCAGTCGGGACAGTAAAAACATTCAGTACTTC.

This chain joins TRBV12-3 or TRBV12-4 and TRBJ2-1; D is unclear. V shed 4 bases and J shed 6 bases, with 16 bases lying between them. The CDR3 has 15 residues. Here the CDR3 DNA reads TGTGCCAGCAGTTATGGGCCAAGCGAGTCCAATGAGCAGTTCTTC. This sequence encodes CASSYGPSESNEQFF.